Shown below are 5 T cell receptor beta chains from a single sample sequenced in a study of cytotoxic CD8 clonotypes in ibrutinib-treated CLL. TCRdb keeps only in-frame clones here, not all; method: immunoSEQ multiplex PCR. Of about 130,000 clones detected, about 80% appear once; the ten largest clones hold 13%. This specimen consisted of PBMCs, obtained after 12 months of ibrutinib treatment. Source of these receptors: a human donor with chronic lymphocytic leukemia.

V and J are TRBV19 and TRBJ1-5; no definite D call. V shed 1 base and J shed 7 bases, with 11 bases lying between them. Germline CDR1 reads LNHDA; CDR2 reads SQIVND (reference sequence). CDR3 length: 14 residues. In nucleotides, the CDR3 is TGTGCCAGTAGTATAGCAGTAGGCGACCAGCCCCAGCATTTT. This translates into CASSIAVGDQPQHF.

The chain couples TRBV10-3 to TRBJ2-7; D might be TRBD2 (6 bases). Germline CDR1 ENHRY, CDR2 SYGVKD. Trimming took 6 bases from V and 2 from J, leaving 17 bases between them. The CDR3 has 15 residues. CDR3: CAISTRRRETYEQYF. The CDR3 coding sequence is TGTGCCATCAGCACGAGACGGAGGGAGACCTACGAGCAGTACTTC.

The rearrangement joins TRBV30 to TRBJ2-1, with TRBD2 matching 8 bases. The V gene's germline CDR1 is GTSNPN and CDR2 SVGIG (reference sequence). The CDR3 totals 14 residues. CDR3 residues: CVSSAGGFYNEQFF. The CDR3 region has the DNA TGTGTCTCGTCGGCGGGAGGCTTCTACAATGAGCAGTTCTTC.

The chain is built from TRBV7-2 and TRBJ1-3; D call uncertain. This CDR3 contains 14 residues. Trimming removed 1 base at V and 4 bases at J, with 8 bases between. The germline gives CDR1 SGHTA, CDR2 FQGNSA. The CDR3 spells CASSLGSVGNTIYF. CDR3 DNA sequence: TGTGCCAGCAGCTTAGGATCTGTGGGAAACACCATATATTTT.

The DNA of the CDR3 is TGTGCCAGCAGCTTAGCCTTAGGGTTGAACACTGAAGCTTTCTTT. It encodes CASSLALGLNTEAFF. The chain combines TRBV7-9 with TRBJ1-1; D is unresolved. The CDR3 loop spans 15 amino acids. The V end lost 0 bases, the J end lost 0 bases, and 8 bases lay between the germline ends. Germline V gene sequence: CDR1 SEHNR, CDR2 FQNEAQ (reference sequence).